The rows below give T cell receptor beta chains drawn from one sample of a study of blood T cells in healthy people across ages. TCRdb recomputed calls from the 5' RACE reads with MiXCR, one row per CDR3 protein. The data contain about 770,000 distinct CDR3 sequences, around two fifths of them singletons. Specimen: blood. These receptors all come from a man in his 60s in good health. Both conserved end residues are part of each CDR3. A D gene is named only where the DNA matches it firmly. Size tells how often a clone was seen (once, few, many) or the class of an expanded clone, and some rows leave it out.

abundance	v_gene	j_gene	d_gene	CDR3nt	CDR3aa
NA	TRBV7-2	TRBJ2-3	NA	TGTGCCGTCCGGGTATCAGATACGCAGTATTTT	CAVRVSDTQYF
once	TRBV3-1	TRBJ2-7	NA	TGTGCCAGCAGCCAACAAGGGGGCGAGCAGTACTTC	CASSQQGGEQYF
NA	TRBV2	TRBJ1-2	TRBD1	TGTGCCAGCAGTGAAGCGACAGGGGTGGGCGGCTACACCTTC	CASSEATGVGGYTF
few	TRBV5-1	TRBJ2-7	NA	TGCGCCAGCAGCTTGATAACGGGGCTGACCTACGAGCAGTACTTC	CASSLITGLTYEQYF
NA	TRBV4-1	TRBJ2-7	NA	TGCGCCAGCAGCCAGGAAGGACAGTCCTACGAGCAGTACTTC	CASSQEGQSYEQYF
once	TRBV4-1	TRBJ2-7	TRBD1	TGCGCCAGCAGCCAACAAGGGACAGTCAGCTCCTACGAGCAGTACTTC	CASSQQGTVSSYEQYF
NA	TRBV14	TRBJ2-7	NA	TGTGCCAGCAGCCAACAAACCCGAGCCTGCGAGCAGTACTTC	CASSQQTRACEQYF
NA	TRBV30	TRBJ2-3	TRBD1	TGTGCCTGGAGTGTACAGGGGATCACAGATACGCAGTATTTT	CAWSVQGITDTQYF
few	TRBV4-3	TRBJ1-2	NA	TGCGCCAGCAGCCAAGAACAAAACAGCGTGAACTATGGCTACACCTTC	CASSQEQNSVNYGYTF
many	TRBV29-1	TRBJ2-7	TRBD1	TGCAGCGTTGAAGCACCAACAGGGGGCTACGAGCAGTACTTC	CSVEAPTGGYEQYF
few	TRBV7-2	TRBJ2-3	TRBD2	TGTGCCAGCAGGCTTAGCGGGGGGGGAGATACGCAGTATTTT	CASRLSGGGDTQYF
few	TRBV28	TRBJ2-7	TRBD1	TGTGCCAGCAGCGCCAGACCGGGACAGGGAATATCCTACGAGCAGTACTTC	CASSARPGQGISYEQYF
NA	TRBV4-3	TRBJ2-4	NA	TGCGCCAGCAGCCAAGGGACAGCGTTAGCCAAAAACATTCAGTACTTC	CASSQGTALAKNIQYF
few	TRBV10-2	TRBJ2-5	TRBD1	TGCGCCAGCAGAGACAATGACAGGGCTACTGAGACCCAGTACTTC	CASRDNDRATETQYF
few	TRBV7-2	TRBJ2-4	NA	TGTGCCAGCAGCACCCCAACCAAAAACATTCAGTACTTC	CASSTPTKNIQYF
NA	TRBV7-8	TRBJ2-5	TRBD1	TGTGCCAGCAGCCGAGACATGTTTATAGGACAGGGTGAGACCCAGTACTTC	CASSRDMFIGQGETQYF
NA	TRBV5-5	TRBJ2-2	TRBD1	TGTGCCAGCAGAAGTAGGGGGCTCGACACCGGGGAGCTGTTTTTT	CASRSRGLDTGELFF
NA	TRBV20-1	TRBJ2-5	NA	TGCAGCAAGTGGATCCGGGACATCCAAGAGACCCAGTACTTC	CSKWIRDIQETQYF
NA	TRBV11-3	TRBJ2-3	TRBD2	TGTGCCAGCAGCTTGACCCCTACTAGCGGGGGTACAGATACGCAGTATTTT	CASSLTPTSGGTDTQYF
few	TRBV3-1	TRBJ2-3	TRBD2	TGTGCCAGCAGCCAGCTCTTACTAGCGGATACGCAGTATTTT	CASSQLLLADTQYF
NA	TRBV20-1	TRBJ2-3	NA	TGCAGTGCTAGAGTAGGTACAGCTCGATTAGATACGCAGTATTTT	CSARVGTARLDTQYF
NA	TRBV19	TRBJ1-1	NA	TGTGCCAGTAGCACCAACGTTGGAGTGAACACTGAAGCTTTCTTT	CASSTNVGVNTEAFF
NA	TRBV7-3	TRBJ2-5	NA	TGTGCCAGCAGTTTAACAGGGTTTTTGGAGACCCAGTACTTC	CASSLTGFLETQYF
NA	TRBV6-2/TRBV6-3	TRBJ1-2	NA	TGTGCCAGCAGTGACGAGGGGTTCCGTGGCTACACCTTC	CASSDEGFRGYTF
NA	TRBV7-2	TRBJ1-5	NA	TGTGCCAGCAGCTTCGGGGGTCGGGATCAGCCCCAGCATTTT	CASSFGGRDQPQHF
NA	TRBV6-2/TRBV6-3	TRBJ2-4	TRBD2	TGCGCCAGCGGGGCTGTCCCGTGGTACTTC	CASGAVPWYF
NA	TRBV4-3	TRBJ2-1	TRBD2	TGCGCCAGCAGCCAAGGCTTCGTAGCGGGGGCTCCCTCCTACAATGAGCAGTTCTTC	CASSQGFVAGAPSYNEQFF
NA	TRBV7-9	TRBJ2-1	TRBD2	TGTGCCAGCAGCTTAGCAAGCGGGACTAGCCAGTTCTTC	CASSLASGTSQFF